Each of the 11 T cell receptor beta chains below was sequenced from the same sample in a study of T cells in Graves' hyperthyroidism and ophthalmopathy. There were TCR beta CDR3 regions amplified from RNA transcripts. The TCR CDR3 was amplified in a first-round RT-PCR using the HTBI primer set. Each CDR3 protein is one row after TCRdb ran MiXCR on the multiplex PCR reads. Of some 300,000 distinct CDR3 sequences in the sample, roughly 19% are singletons; the top ten hold about two fifths. Sequenced input: blood. The receptors stem from a man in his forties or fifties with Graves' ophthalmopathy.

The chain uses TRBV6-1 and TRBJ2-2, with D tentatively TRBD1 (6 bases). The DNA end favors TRBJ1-1, so the J call may be wrong. CDR3 length equals 14 residues. In germline, CDR1 is MNHNS, CDR2 SASEGT. The CDR3 sequence is CASSELGAARGAFF. The CDR3 DNA sequence: TGTGCCAGCAGTGAACTGGGGGCCGCACGGGGAGCTTTCTTT.

In this sample, this clonotype turned up many times. This chain joins TRBV10-3 and TRBJ1-1, with D uncertain. This CDR3 is 13 amino acids long. V was trimmed by 6 bases and J by 3 bases, leaving 11 bases between them. Per the germline V gene, CDR1 is ENHRY and CDR2 is SYGVKD. In DNA, the CDR3 is TGTGCCATCAGCTTACGTGGGGACACTGAAGCTTTCTTT. Translating gives CAISLRGDTEAFF.

Concerning this clonotype: One end of the junction is discordant with germline, which a read error may explain. This chain connects TRBV9 to TRBJ1-1; no firm D call. CDR1 is SGDLS and CDR2 is YYNGEE in the germline V gene. The CDR3 is 15 amino acids. CDR3 sequence (DNA): TGTGCCAGCAGCGTAGAGGTGGAAGTGAACACTGGAGCTTTCTTT. It specifies CASSVEVEVNTGAFF.

The CDR3 spells CASMGQGFYEQYF. CDR3 coding DNA: TGTGCCAGCATGGGACAGGGCTTCTACGAGCAGTACTTC. The genes are TRBV6-1 and TRBJ2-7; 9 bases are shared with TRBD1. The CDR3 spans 13 residues. Germline values: CDR1 MNHNS, CDR2 SASEGT. V gave up 7 bases and J gave up 3 bases; unmatched junction bases: 4.

This clonotype was detected only a few times. The rearrangement uses TRBV5-1 and TRBJ2-7; 8 bases are shared with TRBD1. The V gene's germline CDR1 is SGHRS and CDR2 YFSETQ. Trimming took 3 bases from V and 3 from J; bases not matched to a gene: 5. This CDR3 region has 14 residues. CDR3 loop: CASSSGTGHYEQYF. The CDR3 bases are TGCGCCAGCAGCTCCGGGACAGGCCACTACGAGCAGTACTTC.

This clonotype was observed once. V and J are TRBV19 and TRBJ2-4; TRBD1 aligns across 10 bases. Germline loops: CDR1 LNHDA, CDR2 SQIVND (reference sequence). Trimming took 4 bases from V and 6 from J; bases not matched to a gene: 6. The CDR3 is 15 amino acids. The CDR3 DNA reads as TGTGCCAGTAGTACGGGACAGGGGATGGGAAACATTCAGTACTTC. Protein product: CASSTGQGMGNIQYF.

This clonotype has only a few counts. The J gene is TRBJ2-1, the V gene TRBV5-8; D uncertain. CDR1 is SGHTS and CDR2 is YDEGEE in the germline V gene. V was clipped by 3 bases and J by 0 bases, with 10 bases between them. The CDR3 runs 15 residues. The CDR3 sequence is CASSSDHSSYNEQFF. CDR3 bases: TGTGCCAGCAGCTCGGACCATAGCTCCTACAATGAGCAGTTCTTC.

This clonotype was counted at least ten times. The V gene is TRBV3-1, the J gene TRBJ2-3, with D hard to call. The V gene lost 2 bases and the J gene lost 4 bases, with 10 bases spanning the gap. Germline V CDR1 and CDR2: LGHDT, YNNKEL (reference sequence). The CDR3 extends over 14 amino acids. CDR3 residues: CASSQMPAADTQYF. As DNA, the CDR3 is TGTGCCAGCAGCCAAATGCCTGCGGCAGATACGCAGTATTTT.

The sample holds many counts of this clonotype. V is TRBV3-1 and J is TRBJ1-1; 7 positions agree with TRBD1. V lost 5 bases, J lost 3 bases, and 3 bases stayed unmatched. The CDR3 is 13 residues long. Per germline, CDR1 LGHDT and CDR2 YNNKEL (reference sequence). The CDR3: CASSGDSHTEAFF. The CDR3 DNA reads TGTGCCAGCAGCGGGGACAGTCACACTGAAGCTTTCTTT.

The chain combines TRBV6-1 with TRBJ2-7, with a possible D match to TRBD1 (6 bases). Germline V lookup: CDR1 MNHNS, CDR2 SASEGT. The CDR3 runs 13 residues. The V end was cut by 6 bases, the J end by 5 bases, with 14 bases between. This chain's CDR3 is CASSQGPPDEQYF. The CDR3 nucleotides read TGTGCCAGCAGCCAGGGGCCCCCGGACGAGCAGTACTTC.

This clonotype was observed many times. This chain connects TRBV24-1 to TRBJ2-2; 12 nucleotides line up with TRBD2. The CDR3 is made up of 19 amino acids. The J segment lost 3 bases and the V segment lost 3 bases, leaving 10 bases of the junction unmatched. In germline, CDR1 is KGHDR, CDR2 SFDVKD. The CDR3, as DNA: TGTGCCACCAGTGATATCCCTAGCGGGAGGGCCTACGACACCGGGGAGCTGTTTTTT. This encodes CATSDIPSGRAYDTGELFF.